The 17 T cell receptor beta chains in this list originate from one sample, sequenced in a study of identical twins. TCRdb called the 5' RACE reads again in MiXCR, with one record for every CDR3 protein. The top ten hold 0.27% of the sample, which has roughly 1,500,000 distinct CDR3 sequences, roughly a third seen once. The source material was cord blood. These receptors came from a newborn girl in good health.

This clonotype was counted at least ten times. CDR3 in amino acids: CASRLQGSYEQYF. The DNA of the CDR3 is TGTGCCAGCAGACTGCAGGGCTCCTACGAGCAGTACTTC. This rearrangement joins TRBV28 to TRBJ2-7, with a tentative D call TRBD1 (5 bases). Trimming stripped 6 bases from V and 0 bases from J, with 9 bases between. Germline V gene sequence: CDR1 MDHEN, CDR2 SYDVKM. CDR3 size: 13 residues. The entire variable domain, with the rest obtained from reference TRBV28 and TRBJ2-7, is as follows: DVKVTQSSRYLVKRTGEKVFLECVQDMDHENMFWYRQDPGLGLRLIYFSYDVKMKEKGDIPEGYSVSREKKERFSLILESASTNQTSMYLCASRLQGSYEQYFGPGTRLTVT.

The chain couples TRBV5-1 to TRBJ1-4; possible D gene TRBD1, 5 bases. The CDR3 covers 17 residues. CDR1 is SGHRS and CDR2 is YFSETQ in the germline V gene. The V gene lost 2 bases and the J gene lost 7 bases, with 21 bases spanning the gap. CDR3: CASSFYNQGSGGEKLFF. CDR3 coding DNA: TGCGCCAGCAGCTTCTACAATCAGGGATCTGGGGGTGAAAAACTGTTTTTT.

The gene calls are TRBV7-9 and TRBJ2-4; D tentatively fits TRBD1 or TRBD2 (6 bases each). The assigned J gene may be wrong: the sequence end matches TRBJ2-7 better. Germline loops: CDR1 SEHNR, CDR2 FQNEAQ (reference sequence). This CDR3 has 13 residues. The CDR3 spells CASSLKGGGEQYF. CDR3 DNA sequence: TGTGCCAGCAGCTTAAAGGGGGGAGGCGAGCAGTACTTC.

The rearrangement links TRBV28 to TRBJ1-1; D is unresolved. Germline-derived CDR1 and CDR2 are MDHEN and SYDVKM. V was pared by 3 bases and J by 8 bases, with 13 bases between. The CDR3 loop spans 13 amino acids. The CDR3 loop is CASSFRHLLEAFF. The CDR3 DNA sequence: TGTGCCAGCAGTTTTAGGCACTTACTCGAAGCTTTCTTT. The variable domain in full, with the rest retrieved from reference TRBV28 and TRBJ1-1, is DVKVTQSSRYLVKRTGEKVFLECVQDMDHENMFWYRQDPGLGLRLIYFSYDVKMKEKGDIPEGYSVSREKKERFSLILESASTNQTSMYLCASSFRHLLEAFFGQGTRLTVV.

This rearrangement joins TRBV28 to TRBJ2-3; perhaps TRBD1 as D (6 bases). Germline CDR1 reads MDHEN; CDR2 reads SYDVKM. The germline V and J ends were trimmed by 5 bases and 2 bases, with 17 bases remaining between them. The CDR3 has 16 amino acids. The CDR3 loop is CASSPGTWGYTDTQYF. The CDR3 DNA follows: TGTGCCAGCAGTCCCGGGACATGGGGGTACACAGATACGCAGTATTTT.

V gene TRBV5-1 combines with J gene TRBJ2-1, with 8 bases lining up with TRBD2. CDR1 is SGHRS and CDR2 is YFSETQ in the germline V gene. V trimming: 4 bases; J trimming: 5 bases; junction bases outside the gene matches: 11. This CDR3 has 16 residues. CDR3 residues: CASSLGDPGGDNEQFF. The CDR3 DNA sequence: TGCGCCAGCAGCCTGGGTGATCCCGGGGGGGACAATGAGCAGTTCTTC.

The rearrangement links TRBV28 to TRBJ1-2; 9 positions agree with TRBD1. Germline loops: CDR1 MDHEN, CDR2 SYDVKM. V dropped 3 bases and J dropped 1; count of bases not matched to a gene: 3. The CDR3 sequence is 15 residues long. Here the CDR3 reads CASSFRTGVNYGYTF. In DNA form, the CDR3 reads TGTGCCAGCAGTTTCCGGACAGGGGTTAACTATGGCTACACCTTC.

This clonotype was counted only a few times. Here the CDR3 DNA reads TGTGCCAGCAGCCGACAGTTCTCTGGGGCCAACGTCCTGACTTTC. Amino acid sequence: CASSRQFSGANVLTF. The chain combines TRBV3-1 with TRBJ2-6; D may be TRBD1 (5 bases). Germline lookup yields CDR1 LGHDT and CDR2 YNNKEL (reference sequence). V lost 4 bases to trimming and J lost 0 bases, with 7 bases between them. The CDR3 spans 15 residues. Using reference TRBV3-1 and TRBJ2-6 for the parts outside the CDR3, the full variable domain is DTAVSQTPKYLVTQMGNDKSIKCEQNLGHDTMYWYKQDSKKFLKIMFSYNNKELIINETVPNRFSPKSPDKAHLNLHINSLELGDSAVYFCASSRQFSGANVLTFGAGSRLTVL.

This clonotype was observed a handful of times. V and J are TRBV20-1 and TRBJ2-7; D may be TRBD2 (6 bases). Germline V CDR1 and CDR2: DFQATT, SNEGSKA (reference sequence). This CDR3 spans 12 amino acids. The ends were cut back, 2 bases at V and 12 bases at J, with 17 bases in the middle. CDR3 region: CSARSRGTHLYF. CDR3 DNA sequence: TGCAGTGCTAGATCACGCGGGACGCATCTGTACTTC.

This clonotype was seen more than once but under ten times. The chain employs TRBV9 and TRBJ2-3, with 7 bases matching TRBD2. Germline V gives CDR1 SGDLS, CDR2 YYNGEE. Unmatched junction bases numbered 6, after V lost 0 bases and J lost 5 bases. The CDR3 totals 15 residues. The CDR3 bases are TGTGCCAGCAGCGTAGGCGGGAGTAATGGAGATACGCAGTATTTT. Translated: CASSVGGSNGDTQYF.

This clonotype was observed a few times. J is TRBJ1-2 and V is TRBV3-1; perhaps TRBD1 as D (6 bases). CDR1 is LGHDT, CDR2 YNNKEL, per germline (reference sequence). The CDR3 covers 16 residues. The germline V and J ends were trimmed by 1 base and 4 bases, with 16 bases remaining between them. Written as DNA, the CDR3 is TGTGCCAGCAGCCAAGCGACCGACAGGTGGACCTATGGCTACACCTTC. Its translation: CASSQATDRWTYGYTF.

This clonotype has only a few counts. The gene calls are TRBV9 and TRBJ1-2, with D possibly TRBD1 on 5 matching bases. The length of the CDR3 is 16 residues. Germline V lookup: CDR1 SGDLS, CDR2 YYNGEE. Trimming removed 7 bases from V and 4 bases from J, with 23 bases in between. CDR3 protein: CASLGDSEKYPYGYTF. CDR3 DNA sequence: TGTGCCAGCTTGGGAGACAGCGAAAAATACCCCTATGGCTACACCTTC.

The V call is TRBV29-1, the J call TRBJ2-2; D not certain. V lost 7 bases to trimming and J lost 0 bases, with 9 bases between them. The CDR3 loop spans 13 amino acids. Germline V CDR1 and CDR2: SQVTM, ANQGSEA. CDR3 sequence (DNA): TGCAGCGGATATATCACGAACACCGGGGAGCTGTTTTTT. Translation gives CSGYITNTGELFF.

This clonotype turned up a few times. This chain links TRBV3-1 with TRBJ2-7, with D possibly matching TRBD2 (6 bases). The V end was cut by 0 bases, the J end by 3 bases, with 9 bases between. The CDR3 runs 14 residues. CDR1 and CDR2 from the germline V gene are LGHDT and YNNKEL (reference sequence). The CDR3 DNA reads as TGTGCCAGCAGCCAAGATCCGCGGGACTACGAGCAGTACTTC. Protein product: CASSQDPRDYEQYF.

The V gene is TRBV20-1, the J gene TRBJ2-7; D gene ambiguous. Per germline, CDR1 DFQATT and CDR2 SNEGSKA (reference sequence). There are 14 residues in the CDR3. The ends were cut back, 6 bases at V and 2 bases at J, with 17 bases in the middle. The CDR3 DNA follows: TGCAGTGCACCCACCCCGACACGGCCCTACGAGCAGTACTTC. Residues: CSAPTPTRPYEQYF.

The genes are TRBV24-1 and TRBJ2-3, with D maybe TRBD2 (6 bases). V was pared by 0 bases and J by 4 bases, with 10 bases between. Per the germline V gene, CDR1 is KGHDR and CDR2 is SFDVKD. The CDR3 is 15 residues long. CDR3 protein: CATSDLRESADTQYF. The DNA for the CDR3 is TGTGCCACCAGTGATTTGCGGGAGTCCGCAGATACGCAGTATTTT.

The chain carries TRBV7-2 and TRBJ2-7; D uncertain. CDR3 length: 14 amino acids. V gave up 7 bases and J gave up 1 base, with 14 bases separating them. Germline CDR1 and CDR2: SGHTA and FQGNSA. CDR3 region: CASTFWGSSYEQYF. DNA of the CDR3: TGTGCCAGCACCTTTTGGGGTAGTTCCTACGAGCAGTACTTC.